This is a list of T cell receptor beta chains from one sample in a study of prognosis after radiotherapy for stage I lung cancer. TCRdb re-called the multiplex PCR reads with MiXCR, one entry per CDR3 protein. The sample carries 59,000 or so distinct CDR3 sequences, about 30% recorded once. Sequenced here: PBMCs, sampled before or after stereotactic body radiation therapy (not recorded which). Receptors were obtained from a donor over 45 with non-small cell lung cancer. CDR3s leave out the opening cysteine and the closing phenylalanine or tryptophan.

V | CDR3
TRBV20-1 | SARDRPGTGGYEQY
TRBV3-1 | ASGRPGTGMNNEAF
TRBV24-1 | ATSESTGQETQY
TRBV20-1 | SARPGQGPSPLH
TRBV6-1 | ASSEWQPTGANVLT
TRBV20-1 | SASKQGGGEQF
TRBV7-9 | ASSPWGENEQY
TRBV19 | ASSRTDDNSPLH
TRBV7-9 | ASSLSSVTDTQY
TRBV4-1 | ASSQGPLRGAGETQY
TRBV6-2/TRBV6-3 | ASSSLAGGTYNEQF
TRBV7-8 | ASSPWDTQY
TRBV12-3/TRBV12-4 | ASSLLLYTQY
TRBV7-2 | ASRGQLNSPLH
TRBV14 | ASSQGRPRGYTGELF
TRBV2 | ASSDQGHGQPQH
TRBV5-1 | ASSFTGEYIQY
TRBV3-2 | ASSQWKNTEAF
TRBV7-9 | ASRGGAGQTNTGELF
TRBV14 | ASSRQGAGELF
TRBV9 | ASSVGPDTNEKLF
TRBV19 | ASSTGTAIGYT
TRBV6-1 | ASRGASANYEYT
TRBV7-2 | ASSFRQGRTLTGEQY
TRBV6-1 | ASSDTGGRSGYT
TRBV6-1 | DSADSNSPIH
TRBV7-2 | ASSPSGASNNSPLH
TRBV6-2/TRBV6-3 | ANSPSGPSAGHGYT
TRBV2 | ASSEGGTGRETQY
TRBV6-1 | ASSLGLAGGPQTSNTQY
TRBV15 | ATSRVGGDYGYT
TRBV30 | AWSARGGKKYEQY
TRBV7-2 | ASTENTGELF
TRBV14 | ASSPGRGPSYEQY
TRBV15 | ATSKARDHLEAF
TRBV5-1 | ASSFAGVCSSDTQY
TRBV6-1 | ASSASRGLVYGYT
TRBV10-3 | AIRGQAAGDTEAF
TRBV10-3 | AISGAGQPQH
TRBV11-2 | ASSLEAGYNSPLH
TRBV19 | ASSTQNTGELF
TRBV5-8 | ASRPLPGQGSNEQF
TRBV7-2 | ASSPRTSGSHTYEQY
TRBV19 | ASRRGNAGELF
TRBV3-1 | ASSPRAGEQF
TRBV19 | ASSQRVSQDTQY
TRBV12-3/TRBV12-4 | ASSSRAPDSNQPQH
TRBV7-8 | ASRAGTGHEKLF
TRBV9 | ASSVGGQAVYGYT
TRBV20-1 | SAIFGTEAF
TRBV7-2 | ASSPTSDTDTQY
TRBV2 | ASSGGTGCSGELF
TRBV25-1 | ASSGLGQGGYGYT
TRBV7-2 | ASSLGTGGSPLH